Listed below are T cell receptor beta chains from one sample, sequenced in a study of blood T cell repertoires in COVID-19. Profiling relied on immunoSEQ multiplex PCR, and the TCRdb table lists in-frame clones only, not all of them. The data contain 65,000 to 90,000 clones, roughly 87% of them singletons. The sample comprised peripheral blood. The receptors were sampled from a woman aged 45-59 years with active or convalescent COVID-19. Each CDR3 is given with its conserved first and last residue. The order of the fields is CDR3 protein, CDR3 DNA, V gene, D gene, clone size, J gene. D genes are given only for firm matches. A clone size is listed for some rows: how often the clone was seen (once, few, many), or a class if it is expanded.

CDR3aa: CASSQERNTGELFF
CDR3nt: TGTGCCAGCAGCCAAGAGCGGAACACCGGGGAGCTGTTTTTT
v_gene: TRBV4-2
d_gene: .
abundance: once
j_gene: TRBJ2-2

CDR3aa: CATRLGGASNQPQHF
CDR3nt: TGCGCCACCCGTCTGGGCGGGGCAAGCAATCAGCCCCAGCATTTT
v_gene: TRBV10-2
d_gene: .
abundance: .
j_gene: TRBJ1-5

CDR3aa: CASSLEPRDRARNTEAFF
CDR3nt: TGTGCCAGCAGCTTAGAGCCAAGGGACAGGGCACGGAACACTGAAGCTTTCTTT
v_gene: TRBV11-3
d_gene: TRBD1
abundance: .
j_gene: TRBJ1-1

CDR3aa: CASSPPRRATGYEQFF
CDR3nt: TGTGCCAGCTCACCTCCGAGGAGGGCCACCGGGTATGAGCAGTTCTTC
v_gene: TRBV18
d_gene: .
abundance: .
j_gene: TRBJ2-1

CDR3aa: CASSQDRGSPPYGYTF
CDR3nt: TGTGCCAGCAGCCAAGATCGCGGTTCCCCTCCTTATGGCTACACCTTC
v_gene: TRBV3-1/TRBV3-2
d_gene: .
abundance: .
j_gene: TRBJ1-2

CDR3aa: CASSSDPQGIGNTIYF
CDR3nt: TGTGCCAGCAGTTCTGATCCCCAGGGAATCGGAAACACCATATATTTT
v_gene: TRBV6-5
d_gene: .
abundance: .
j_gene: TRBJ1-3

CDR3aa: CASRPAGTRGDTQYF
CDR3nt: TGTGCCAGCAGACCTGCCGGGACTAGAGGGGATACGCAGTATTTT
v_gene: TRBV7-8
d_gene: TRBD2
abundance: .
j_gene: TRBJ2-3

CDR3aa: CASSEGLADYEQYF
CDR3nt: TGTGCCAGCAGTGAAGGGCTAGCGGACTACGAGCAGTACTTC
v_gene: TRBV6-1
d_gene: TRBD2
abundance: .
j_gene: TRBJ2-7

CDR3aa: CASSLEGSGIYNEQFF
CDR3nt: TGCGCCAGCAGCTTGGAGGGTAGCGGGATATACAATGAGCAGTTCTTC
v_gene: TRBV5-1
d_gene: TRBD2
abundance: .
j_gene: TRBJ2-1

CDR3aa: CASSIGSRGLSYEQYF
CDR3nt: TGTGCCAGTAGTATAGGAAGCCGGGGGTTGTCCTACGAGCAGTACTTC
v_gene: TRBV19
d_gene: .
abundance: .
j_gene: TRBJ2-7

CDR3aa: CASSLRGSYEQYF
CDR3nt: TGTGCCAGCAGTTTACGGGGGTCCTACGAGCAGTACTTC
v_gene: TRBV27
d_gene: .
abundance: .
j_gene: TRBJ2-7

CDR3aa: CASSPRTSGGADTQYF
CDR3nt: TGTGCCAGCAGCCCCCGGACTAGCGGGGGGGCGGATACGCAGTATTTT
v_gene: TRBV6-4
d_gene: TRBD2
abundance: .
j_gene: TRBJ2-3

CDR3aa: CASSEVKGGTGYTF
CDR3nt: TGTGCCAGCAGTGAAGTCAAAGGGGGCACCGGCTACACCTTC
v_gene: TRBV6-1
d_gene: TRBD1
abundance: .
j_gene: TRBJ1-2

CDR3aa: CARRQGRNTEAFF
CDR3nt: TGTGCCAGGAGACAGGGTCGGAACACTGAAGCTTTCTTT
v_gene: TRBV2
d_gene: TRBD1
abundance: .
j_gene: TRBJ1-1

CDR3aa: CASSLAGGGAGNTGELFF
CDR3nt: TGCGCCAGCAGCTTGGCCGGAGGGGGCGCAGGAAACACCGGGGAGCTGTTTTTT
v_gene: TRBV5-1
d_gene: .
abundance: .
j_gene: TRBJ2-2

CDR3aa: CAWSGKGTSSSYNEQFF
CDR3nt: TGTGCCTGGAGCGGGAAGGGGACATCGAGCTCCTACAATGAGCAGTTCTTC
v_gene: TRBV30
d_gene: .
abundance: .
j_gene: TRBJ2-1

CDR3aa: CASSATSGSTGELFF
CDR3nt: TGTGCCAGCAGCGCGACTAGCGGGTCCACCGGGGAGCTGTTTTTT
v_gene: TRBV9
d_gene: TRBD2
abundance: .
j_gene: TRBJ2-2

CDR3aa: CAIDGQGRGEQYF
CDR3nt: TGTGCCATCGACGGACAGGGGAGAGGCGAGCAGTACTTC
v_gene: TRBV10-3
d_gene: TRBD1
abundance: few
j_gene: TRBJ2-7

CDR3aa: CASKRQGSRQPQHF
CDR3nt: TGTGCCAGCAAAAGACAGGGGTCAAGGCAGCCCCAGCATTTT
v_gene: TRBV27
d_gene: TRBD1
abundance: .
j_gene: TRBJ1-5

CDR3aa: CASSIEGGKLFF
CDR3nt: TGTGCCAGTAGTATAGAGGGGGGAAAACTGTTTTTT
v_gene: TRBV19
d_gene: .
abundance: .
j_gene: TRBJ1-4

CDR3aa: CASSPTGRANYGYTF
CDR3nt: TGTGCCAGCAGCCCCACCGGCAGGGCAAACTATGGCTACACCTTC
v_gene: TRBV7-2
d_gene: .
abundance: once
j_gene: TRBJ1-2

CDR3aa: CASSQGTGEQYF
CDR3nt: TGTGCCAGCAGCCAGGGGACAGGTGAGCAGTACTTC
v_gene: TRBV3-1/TRBV3-2
d_gene: TRBD1
abundance: .
j_gene: TRBJ2-7

CDR3aa: CASSIDRDRGYEQYF
CDR3nt: TGTGCCAGTAGTATAGACCGTGATAGGGGGTACGAGCAGTACTTC
v_gene: TRBV19
d_gene: .
abundance: .
j_gene: TRBJ2-7

CDR3aa: CASSLSRLSNQPQHF
CDR3nt: TGTGCCAGCAGCTTAAGTCGTCTCAGTAATCAGCCCCAGCATTTT
v_gene: TRBV7-8
d_gene: .
abundance: few
j_gene: TRBJ1-5

CDR3aa: CASRPGTARRRTEAFF
CDR3nt: TGTGCCAGCAGGCCCGGGACAGCTCGAAGAAGGACTGAAGCTTTCTTT
v_gene: TRBV28
d_gene: TRBD1
abundance: .
j_gene: TRBJ1-1

CDR3aa: CASSLSPRGIHEQYF
CDR3nt: TGTGCCAGCAGCTTATCCCCGAGAGGTATCCACGAGCAGTACTTC
v_gene: TRBV7-8
d_gene: .
abundance: .
j_gene: TRBJ2-7

CDR3aa: CASSFLGQAINQPQHF
CDR3nt: TGTGCCAGCAGCTTCCTCGGACAGGCGATCAATCAGCCCCAGCATTTT
v_gene: TRBV6-6
d_gene: TRBD1
abundance: .
j_gene: TRBJ1-5

CDR3aa: CASSYRLGTRTDTQYF
CDR3nt: TGTGCCAGCAGTTACCGTCTGGGGACTCGCACAGATACGCAGTATTTT
v_gene: TRBV6-5
d_gene: .
abundance: .
j_gene: TRBJ2-3

CDR3aa: CAWGDSLGPYEQYF
CDR3nt: TGTGCCTGGGGGGACAGCCTGGGCCCCTACGAGCAGTACTTC
v_gene: TRBV30
d_gene: TRBD1
abundance: .
j_gene: TRBJ2-7

CDR3aa: CASSPDSYTGELFF
CDR3nt: TGTGCCAGCAGCCCAGACAGTTACACCGGGGAGCTGTTTTTT
v_gene: TRBV11-2
d_gene: .
abundance: .
j_gene: TRBJ2-2

CDR3aa: CSVVWASGNTIYF
CDR3nt: TGCAGCGTCGTATGGGCTTCTGGAAACACCATATATTTT
v_gene: TRBV29-1
d_gene: .
abundance: .
j_gene: TRBJ1-3

CDR3aa: CASSLQGIGDTQYF
CDR3nt: TGTGCCAGCAGCTTACAGGGGATCGGAGATACGCAGTATTTT
v_gene: TRBV5-6
d_gene: TRBD1
abundance: .
j_gene: TRBJ2-3

CDR3aa: CASSPTSGRGSGMNTEAFF
CDR3nt: TGTGCCAGCTCACCCACTTCGGGCAGGGGGTCGGGAATGAACACTGAAGCTTTCTTT
v_gene: TRBV18
d_gene: TRBD1
abundance: .
j_gene: TRBJ1-1

CDR3aa: CSVKGFPEAFF
CDR3nt: TGCAGTGTCAAGGGGTTCCCTGAAGCTTTCTTT
v_gene: TRBV20-1
d_gene: .
abundance: .
j_gene: TRBJ1-1

CDR3aa: CASRGLAGGLDTQYF
CDR3nt: TGTGCCAGCAGGGGACTAGCGGGGGGGCTTGATACGCAGTATTTT
v_gene: TRBV6-5
d_gene: TRBD2
abundance: .
j_gene: TRBJ2-3

CDR3aa: CASSNQGLSYEQYF
CDR3nt: TGTGCCAGCAGCAATCAGGGGCTCTCCTACGAGCAGTACTTC
v_gene: TRBV16
d_gene: .
abundance: once
j_gene: TRBJ2-7

CDR3aa: CASSSPLGTGTIGYTF
CDR3nt: TGTGCCAGCAGTTCCCCCCTCGGGACAGGGACGATTGGCTACACCTTC
v_gene: TRBV27
d_gene: TRBD1
abundance: .
j_gene: TRBJ1-2

CDR3aa: CASSEGLGYTF
CDR3nt: TGTGCCAGCAGTGAAGGGCTCGGCTACACCTTC
v_gene: TRBV6-1
d_gene: .
abundance: .
j_gene: TRBJ1-2

CDR3aa: CASSQDRLTGAYGYTF
CDR3nt: TGCGCCAGCAGCCAAGACCGACTGACAGGGGCCTATGGCTACACCTTC
v_gene: TRBV4-3
d_gene: TRBD1
abundance: .
j_gene: TRBJ1-2

CDR3aa: CASSASGGTQYF
CDR3nt: TGTGCCAGCAGCGCTAGCGGGGGTACGCAGTATTTT
v_gene: TRBV7-2
d_gene: TRBD2
abundance: .
j_gene: TRBJ2-3

CDR3aa: CASSRTRDSNSPLHF
CDR3nt: TGTGCCAGCAGCCGAACCCGGGACAGTAATTCACCCCTCCACTTT
v_gene: TRBV6-5
d_gene: TRBD1
abundance: .
j_gene: TRBJ1-6

CDR3aa: CASSLGQGRNRGGNQPQHF
CDR3nt: TGTGCCAGCAGCTTGGGGCAGGGGCGAAATCGTGGCGGCAATCAGCCCCAGCATTTT
v_gene: TRBV7-9
d_gene: .
abundance: .
j_gene: TRBJ1-5

CDR3aa: CASSPGLGTEEQYF
CDR3nt: TGTGCCAGCAGCCCAGGACTAGGAACGGAAGAGCAGTACTTC
v_gene: TRBV14
d_gene: TRBD2
abundance: .
j_gene: TRBJ2-7

CDR3aa: CSVERTGSTDTQYF
CDR3nt: TGCAGCGTTGAGCGGACAGGGTCCACAGATACGCAGTATTTT
v_gene: TRBV29-1
d_gene: TRBD1
abundance: .
j_gene: TRBJ2-3

CDR3aa: CASSSQGIGYTF
CDR3nt: TGTGCCAGCAGCTCACAGGGAATTGGCTACACCTTC
v_gene: TRBV7-9
d_gene: .
abundance: .
j_gene: TRBJ1-2

CDR3aa: CASRITGTSGNTIYF
CDR3nt: TGTGCCAGCAGGATAACAGGAACCTCTGGAAACACCATATATTTT
v_gene: TRBV6-5
d_gene: .
abundance: .
j_gene: TRBJ1-3

CDR3aa: CAAGQGDHQPQHF
CDR3nt: TGTGCCGCCGGACAGGGGGATCATCAGCCCCAGCATTTT
v_gene: TRBV10-3
d_gene: TRBD1
abundance: .
j_gene: TRBJ1-5

CDR3aa: CASRGLGAPETQYF
CDR3nt: TGTGCCAGCAGAGGCCTCGGAGCTCCAGAGACCCAGTACTTC
v_gene: TRBV7-9
d_gene: .
abundance: .
j_gene: TRBJ2-5

CDR3aa: CASSLGQVYGYTF
CDR3nt: TGTGCCAGCAGCTTAGGACAGGTCTATGGCTACACCTTC
v_gene: TRBV7-8
d_gene: .
abundance: .
j_gene: TRBJ1-2

CDR3aa: CASSPPDRVRQPQHF
CDR3nt: TGTGCCAGCTCACCGCCAGACAGGGTTAGGCAGCCCCAGCATTTT
v_gene: TRBV18
d_gene: TRBD1
abundance: .
j_gene: TRBJ1-5

CDR3aa: CASSLGGLGYTF
CDR3nt: TGCGCCAGCAGCTTGGGCGGGCTTGGCTACACCTTC
v_gene: TRBV5-1
d_gene: .
abundance: .
j_gene: TRBJ1-2

CDR3aa: CASSLTELRGGSPLHF
CDR3nt: TGTGCCAGCAGCTTGACCGAACTACGAGGCGGTTCACCCCTCCACTTT
v_gene: TRBV7-9
d_gene: .
abundance: .
j_gene: TRBJ1-6

CDR3aa: CASRFSGESSGANVLTF
CDR3nt: TGTGCCAGTCGCTTCAGCGGGGAGAGCTCTGGGGCCAACGTCCTGACTTTC
v_gene: TRBV19
d_gene: TRBD2
abundance: .
j_gene: TRBJ2-6

CDR3aa: CASSSGFEQYF
CDR3nt: TGTGCCAGCAGTTCAGGGTTCGAGCAGTACTTC
v_gene: TRBV6-2/TRBV6-3
d_gene: .
abundance: .
j_gene: TRBJ2-7

CDR3aa: CASSFDSAYEQYF
CDR3nt: TGTGCCAGCAGCTTCGACAGTGCCTACGAGCAGTACTTC
v_gene: TRBV7-9
d_gene: .
abundance: .
j_gene: TRBJ2-7

CDR3aa: CASGLAGTGKDRGAVF
CDR3nt: TGTGCTAGTGGTTTGGCCGGGACAGGGAAGGACCGGGGAGCTGTTTTT
v_gene: TRBV12-5
d_gene: TRBD1
abundance: .
j_gene: TRBJ2-2

CDR3aa: CASSRQENTEAFF
CDR3nt: TGTGCCAGCAGTAGACAGGAGAACACTGAAGCTTTCTTT
v_gene: TRBV6-2/TRBV6-3
d_gene: .
abundance: .
j_gene: TRBJ1-1

CDR3aa: CASSLRRGGYEQYF
CDR3nt: TGTGCCAGCAGTTTAAGGAGAGGTGGGTACGAGCAGTACTTC
v_gene: TRBV27
d_gene: .
abundance: .
j_gene: TRBJ2-7

CDR3aa: CASSPSRSSNQPQHF
CDR3nt: TGTGCCAGCAGCCCCTCGAGATCTAGCAATCAGCCCCAGCATTTT
v_gene: TRBV7-2
d_gene: .
abundance: .
j_gene: TRBJ1-5